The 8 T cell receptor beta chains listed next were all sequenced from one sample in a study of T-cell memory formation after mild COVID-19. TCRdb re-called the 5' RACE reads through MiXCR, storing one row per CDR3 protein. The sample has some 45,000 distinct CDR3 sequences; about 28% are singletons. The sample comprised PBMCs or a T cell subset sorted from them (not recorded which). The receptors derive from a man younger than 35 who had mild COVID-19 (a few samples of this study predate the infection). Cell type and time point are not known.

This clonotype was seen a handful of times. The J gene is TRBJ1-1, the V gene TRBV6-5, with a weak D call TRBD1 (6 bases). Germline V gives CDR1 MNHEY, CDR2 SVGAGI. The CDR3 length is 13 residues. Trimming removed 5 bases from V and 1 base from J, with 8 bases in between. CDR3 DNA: TGTGCCAGCAGTAACAGGGCGAACACTGAAGCTTTCTTT. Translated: CASSNRANTEAFF.

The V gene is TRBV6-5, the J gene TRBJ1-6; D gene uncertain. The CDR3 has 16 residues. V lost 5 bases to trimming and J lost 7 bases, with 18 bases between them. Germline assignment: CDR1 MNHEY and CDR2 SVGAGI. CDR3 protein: CASSDPPETGNSPLHF. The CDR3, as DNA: TGTGCCAGCAGTGACCCCCCGGAAACCGGGAATTCACCCCTCCACTTT.

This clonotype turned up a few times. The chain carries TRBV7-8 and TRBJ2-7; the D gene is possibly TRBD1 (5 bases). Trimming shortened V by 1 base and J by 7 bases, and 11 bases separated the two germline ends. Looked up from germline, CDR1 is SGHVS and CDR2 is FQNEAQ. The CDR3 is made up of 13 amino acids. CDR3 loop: CASSLDKGREQYV. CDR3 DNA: TGTGCCAGCAGCTTAGATAAGGGGCGAGAGCAGTACGTC.

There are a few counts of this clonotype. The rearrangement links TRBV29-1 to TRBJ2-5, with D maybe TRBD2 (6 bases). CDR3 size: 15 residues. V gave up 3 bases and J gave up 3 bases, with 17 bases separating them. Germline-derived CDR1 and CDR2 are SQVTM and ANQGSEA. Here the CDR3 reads CSVEEGLGRKETQYF. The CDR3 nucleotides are TGCAGCGTTGAGGAGGGGCTAGGGAGAAAAGAGACCCAGTACTTC.

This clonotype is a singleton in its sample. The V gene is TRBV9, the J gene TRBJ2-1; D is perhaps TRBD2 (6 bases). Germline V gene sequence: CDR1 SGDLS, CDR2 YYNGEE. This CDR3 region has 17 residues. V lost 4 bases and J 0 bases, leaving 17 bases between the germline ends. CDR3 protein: CASSPGVLVNSYNEQFF. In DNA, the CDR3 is TGTGCCAGCAGCCCGGGGGTTCTAGTAAACTCCTACAATGAGCAGTTCTTC. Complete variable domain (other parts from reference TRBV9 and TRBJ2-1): DSGVTQTPKHLITATGQRVTLRCSPRSGDLSVYWYQQSLDQGLQFLIQYYNGEERAKGNILERFSAQQFPDLHSELNLSSLELGDSALYFCASSPGVLVNSYNEQFFGPGTRLTVL.

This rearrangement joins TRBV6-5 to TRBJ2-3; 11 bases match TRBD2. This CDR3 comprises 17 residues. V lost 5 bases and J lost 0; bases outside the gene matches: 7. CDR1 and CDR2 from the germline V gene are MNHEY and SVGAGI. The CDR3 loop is CASSKTSGGPSTDTQYF. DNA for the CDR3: TGTGCCAGCAGTAAAACTAGCGGGGGTCCGAGCACAGATACGCAGTATTTT.

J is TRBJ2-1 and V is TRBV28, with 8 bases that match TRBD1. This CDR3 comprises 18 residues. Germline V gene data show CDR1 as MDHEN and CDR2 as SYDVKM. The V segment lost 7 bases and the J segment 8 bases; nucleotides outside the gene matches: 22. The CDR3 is CASTLWGSGTGALDEQFF. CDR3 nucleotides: TGTGCCAGCACCCTTTGGGGGTCCGGGACAGGCGCTTTGGATGAGCAGTTCTTC.

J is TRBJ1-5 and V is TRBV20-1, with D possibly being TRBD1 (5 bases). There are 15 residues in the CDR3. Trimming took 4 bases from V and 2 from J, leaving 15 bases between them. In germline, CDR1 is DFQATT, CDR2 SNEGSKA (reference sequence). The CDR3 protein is CSATLLRDGNQPQHF. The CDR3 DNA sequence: TGCAGTGCTACCCTCCTCCGGGACGGCAATCAGCCCCAGCATTTT.